This entry is about one T cell receptor (beta chain). Its binding antigen is unknown. No base qualities exist here, and no much larger clone lies one base off it. The immunoSEQ Assay, a bias-controlled multiplex PCR, was used to amplify TCRbeta CDR3 regions from genomic DNA. In the source study's methods: The number of nucleated cells in each sample was estimated by amplification of reference gene primers within the assay. To quantify the absolute abundance of each unique TCRbeta CDR3 rearrangement, sequence reads were collapsed and filtered. For each sample, productive Simpson clonality was calculated by taking the square root of Simpson's diversity index across productive rearrangements. TCRdb took over this immuneACCESS table, retaining in-frame rearrangements with V and J assigned. Such tables are incomplete; in checked studies, under half of the missing clones stem from an unresolved V gene, and the remainder is unexplained. V, J and clone size were drawn from that table, and D and trimming were deduced from the DNA. The sample table holds around 270,000 clones, of which 65% to 85% were seen once. The biggest ten clones account for about 1.5% of the sample.

Samples from volunteer blood donors who had recovered from COVID-19 were contributed by a second Seattle source. Whole blood was collected in K2EDTA tubes by collaborating institutions according to the institutions' own protocols. For TCRbeta analysis, collaborators shipped samples in one of three forms: frozen whole blood, isolated PBMCs, or DNA extracted from either of those sample types. The data were taken from a study of blood T cell repertoires in COVID-19 (dated by TCRdb to between 2020 and 2021). Study-wide context: Collaborator samples came from the United States, Italy and Spain and covered acute and convalescent phases of COVID-19. The material from the prospective study consisted of cDNA or gDNA derived from T cells, B-cell-depleted T cells, or PBMCs. Deeply sampled blood TCRbeta repertoires from subjects exposed to, actively infected with, or recovered from COVID-19 were included in the dataset. Samples were obtained from the ongoing ImmuneRACE study (first 160 participants) and from 1,254 subjects provided by 6 global collaborators. Where available, HLA class I and class II types were obtained from metadata supplied by the sample provider rather than from assay-based typing. A de-identified subject ID, COVID-19 status, age in years and sex were almost always included in the sample metadata. A freely available public database, intended as a resource for researchers studying the immune response to SARS-CoV-2, is where the repertoires were released.

What the research found in general, with its limitations: The amount of clinical and demographic metadata varied by source and participant and was provided uncurated.

Clipping removes 8 bases from V and 3 bases from J, with 8 as the unmatched junction base count. Its CDR3 holds 14 amino acids, cysteine through phenylalanine. Only the CDR3 DNA is retained, 42 bases long and in frame from the first base. CDR1 and CDR2 are drawn from the germline V gene (reference sequence): LNHDA, SQIVND. This receptor was taken from a woman in her thirties or forties who had recovered from COVID-19. The chain joins TRBV19 to TRBJ1-1; TRBD1 matches 8 bases in the middle. Sequencing was done on a sample of peripheral blood. The DNA reads TGTGCCAGTCGAATCACAGGGGGTGACACTGAAGCTTTCTTT. The encoded protein is CASRITGGDTEAFF.